This TCR beta chain was captured by sequencing in a study of graft-versus-host responses after intestinal transplantation (dated by TCRdb to the early 2020s). Context from the whole study: Multivisceral, liver-intestinal, or isolated intestinal transplants were received by the recipients. The cohort enrolled about two dozen intestinal transplant recipients, one of whom was a retransplant, and 3 patients without pretransplant specimens were excluded. To identify alloreactive clones, pre-transplant mixed lymphocyte reaction products were sequenced and then compared with unstimulated pre-transplant donor and recipient T cells. Instead of going to the commercial service, samples from a few later patients were sequenced in-house on an Illumina MiSeq and processed with MiXCR. Donor T cell macrochimerism was defined as a peak of at least 4% donor T cells among recipient peripheral blood mononuclear cells. After intestinal transplantation, graft-versus-host and host-versus-graft alloreactive T cell clones in the graft, circulation and bone marrow were tracked using bulk TCR-beta CDR3 sequencing. Anti-thymocyte globulin induction was given to all recipients, followed by maintenance tacrolimus and steroids for approximately 3 years.

Interpreted using the paper, the time point label stands for: cells obtained before transplantation from donor or recipient. In the mixed lymphocyte reactions, roughly 200,000 CFSE-labeled pre-transplant responders were plated with roughly 200,000 irradiated violet-dye-labeled stimulators and cultured for approximately six days. Proliferating CD3+CD4+CFSE-low and CD3+CD8+CFSE-low responder cells were FACS-sorted on a BD Influx sorter after the mixed lymphocyte reaction. The library was produced with the immunoSEQ multiplex PCR assay. For most patients, genomic DNA was isolated with the Qiagen DNeasy Blood and Tissue Kit and shipped frozen to Adaptive Biotechnologies for TCR sequencing. Adaptive Biotechnologies carried out high-throughput TCR-beta CDR3 sequencing of genomic DNA for most patients. Under the source paper's analysis protocol: Adaptive's ImmunoSEQ software was the source of the TCR sequencing data for 15 to 20 patients, while a few other patients were processed with MiXCR and VDJtools. To correct CD4 versus CD8 sorting errors, any sequence found in both subsets at a frequency ratio below 5:1 was removed. Because the origin of CDR3 nucleotide sequences shared between donor and recipient could not be assigned, those sequences were removed. To be classed as alloreactive, a clone needed at least 2-fold expansion over unstimulated cells and a minimum CFSE-low frequency of 0.002% (template counts) or 0.001% (read counts). A clone was considered mappable if detected in the sequenced pre-transplant spleen, lymph node, or MLR CFSE-low populations of the donor or recipient. Cumulative frequency of alloreactive clones was calculated as a percentage of all sequences weighted by copy number. The table comes from immuneACCESS by way of TCRdb, which keeps in-frame sequences with V and J called. Part of the clones is missing from these tables; in studies checked, under half for an unresolved V gene and the rest for unknown reasons. The V and J calls and clone size were taken over from that table, and D and trimming were inferred from the DNA. In this sample the table shows fewer than 4,500 clones, approximately 32% of which occur a single time. Of the sample, around 7.9% falls within the top ten clones.

Clipping removes 1 base from V and 3 bases from J, with 6 as the unmatched junction base count. For CDR1 and CDR2, the germline V gene lists SGHDT and YYEEEE. The CDR3 starts with the cysteine, ends with the phenylalanine, and has 16 residues. The CDR3 DNA has 48 bases and is translated from base 1. Results the study describes overall, beyond this receptor: Conclusions were limited by the relatively low number and heterogeneity of intestinal transplant patients. High GvH to HvG T cell clonal ratios were observed in the allografts of patients with donor T cell macrochimerism. Peak levels of circulating GvH clones were associated with declines in HvG clones early after transplant. GvH clones were found in recipient bone marrow, and some of the GvH clones appeared earlier in ileal mucosa or blood, which is consistent with an intestinal mucosal origin.

Judged by its sample share, this clone qualifies as large (0.1 to 1%). The record has no base qualities; no much larger clone is one base away. The sequence links TRBV5-6 to TRBJ2-7; TRBD1 fits 11 bases in the junction. The sample consisted of alloreactive CD4+ T cells from a mixed lymphocyte reaction culture, taken before transplantation. This specimen's cell subset or site label, interpreted: CFSE-low proliferating T cells sorted from roughly 6-day pre-transplant mixed lymphocyte reaction (GvH or HvG direction). This receptor was taken from a human patient who was an organ donor for intestinal transplantation. The base sequence is TGTGCCAGCAGCTTGATGCCCGGGACAGGGGGCTACGAGCAGTACTTC. Its translation is CASSLMPGTGGYEQYF. The reference TRBV5-6 and TRBJ2-7 proteins fill in what lies around the CDR3, so the full variable domain reads DAGVTQSPTHLIKTRGQQVTLRCSPKSGHDTVSWYQQALGQGPQFIFQYYEEEERQRGNFPDRFSGHQFPNYSSELNVNALLLGDSALYLCASSLMPGTGGYEQYFGPGTRLTVT.